This T cell receptor beta chain was identified in a study of blood T cell repertoires in COVID-19. As for the study in general: Samples of COVID-19 (acute and convalescent) were obtained from the United States, Italy and Spain. PBMCs, B-cell-depleted T cells, or T cells were the source of the cDNA or gDNA that made up the material.

As handled by the study authors: Estimated nucleated cell counts came from reference gene primer amplification. The table came from immunoSEQ multiplex PCR; TCRdb's copy has only in-frame clones and leaves some out. V and J calls and clone size come straight from that table; D and trimming were deduced from the DNA. The sample yields 75,000 to 100,000 clones, about 90% seen once. This CDR3 is built from 13 residues. V was pared by 2 bases and J by 4 bases, with 9 bases between. CDR1 is MDHEN, CDR2 SYDVKM, per germline. The source of this sequence is a man in his sixties or seventies with acute or convalescent COVID-19. The specimen was peripheral blood. The rearrangement links TRBV28 to TRBJ2-7, with TRBD1 as a possible D gene (6 bases). The CDR3 DNA sequence: TGTGCCAGCAGTTTAGGGGGCTCATACGAGCAGTACTTC. Its translation is CASSLGGSYEQYF.